Following are 16 T cell receptor beta chains from one sample sequenced in a study of T cells in Graves' hyperthyroidism and ophthalmopathy. The source material, RNA transcripts, was used to amplify TCR beta CDR3 regions. The HTBI primer set drove a first-round RT-PCR of the TCR CDR3. TCRdb called the multiplex PCR reads again in MiXCR, with one record for every CDR3 protein. Of 150,000 or so distinct CDR3 sequences listed, roughly a fifth are singletons. The sequenced sample consisted of blood. These receptors all come from a woman in her forties or fifties with Graves' hyperthyroidism that later progressed to Graves' ophthalmopathy.

This clonotype was found many times. The chain links TRBV9 to TRBJ1-2, with 7 bases identical to TRBD1. The CDR3 is made up of 14 amino acids. V lost 4 bases to trimming and J lost 8 bases; unmatched junction nucleotides: 11. Germline lookup yields CDR1 SGDLS and CDR2 YYNGEE. This CDR3 reads CASSTRTGREGYTF. DNA for the CDR3: TGTGCCAGCAGCACCCGGACAGGTCGGGAAGGCTACACCTTC.

In this sample, this clonotype turned up many times. The chain couples TRBV7-2 to TRBJ2-5, with TRBD2 identical over 15 bases. The CDR3 has 17 residues. Trimming took 5 bases from V and 5 from J; bases not matched to a gene: 9. Germline assignment: CDR1 SGHTA and CDR2 FQGNSA. CDR3 loop: CASSRGLAGGFRETQYF. In nucleotides, the CDR3 is TGTGCCAGCAGCCGTGGACTAGCGGGAGGGTTTCGTGAGACCCAGTACTTC.

This clonotype was recorded many times. The V and J genes are TRBV20-1 and TRBJ2-7; 8 bases match TRBD1. The junction had 15 bases not matched to a gene; V was cut back by 5 bases and J by 0 bases. Germline V gene data show CDR1 as DFQATT and CDR2 as SNEGSKA (reference sequence). The CDR3 loop spans 17 amino acids. CDR3 region: CSAGGTSDRAGSYEQYF. The DNA of the CDR3 is TGCAGTGCTGGAGGAACCTCGGACAGGGCGGGCTCCTACGAGCAGTACTTC.

The gene calls are TRBV20-1 and TRBJ1-3, with D unresolved. Per germline, CDR1 DFQATT and CDR2 SNEGSKA (reference sequence). This CDR3 has 15 residues. V was shortened by 0 bases and J by 0 bases, with 9 bases between the two germline ends. The DNA for the CDR3 is TGCAGTGCTAGAGATCAGGAGAGCTCTGGAAACACCATATATTTT. It is translated as CSARDQESSGNTIYF.

This clonotype was observed at least ten times. The junction does not match germline at one end; this may be a read error. The V call is TRBV30, the J call TRBJ1-3, with D possibly matching TRBD1 (5 bases). The CDR3 length is 14 residues. Per germline, CDR1 GTSNPN and CDR2 SVGIG (reference sequence). The CDR3 DNA sequence: TGTGCCGGGAGTAGAGGGACCTCTGGAAACACCATATATTTT. Amino acids: CAGSRGTSGNTIYF.

This clonotype showed up just a few times. A much larger clone sits a single nucleotide away, making a read error possible. The J gene is TRBJ1-2, the V gene TRBV7-9; D remains ambiguous. The CDR3 loop spans 17 amino acids. The germline V and J ends were trimmed by 2 bases and 4 bases, with 20 bases remaining between them. In germline, CDR1 is SEHNR, CDR2 FQNEAQ (reference sequence). The CDR3 DNA is TGTGCCAGCAGCTTAACCGGGTTCCGTGTCGGTCCCTATGGCTACACCTTC. Its protein is CASSLTGFRVGPYGYTF.

This clonotype was seen at least ten times. An end of the junction differs from the germline gene, which may be a read error. The J gene is TRBJ1-1, the V gene TRBV6-6; D is ambiguous. Looked up from germline, CDR1 is MNHNY and CDR2 is SVGAGI (reference sequence). The CDR3 totals 15 residues. The CDR3 protein is CASTYSWDINTEAFF. Here the CDR3 DNA reads TGTGCCAGCACTTACTCGTGGGATATAAACACTGAAGCTTTCTTT.

For the CDR3, the DNA is TGTGCCAGCAGCCAACTAAGTACCAATGAGCAGTTCTTC. Amino acids: CASSQLSTNEQFF. V is TRBV3-1 and J is TRBJ2-1; D gene unclear. V shed 2 bases and J shed 6 bases, with 8 bases lying between them. CDR3 length equals 13 residues. Germline CDR1 is LGHDT and CDR2 is YNNKEL (reference sequence).

This clonotype was counted at least ten times. This chain joins TRBV10-3 and TRBJ2-7; 9 bases map to TRBD1. CDR3 length: 14 amino acids. Losses at the gene ends were 6 bases for V and 7 bases for J; bases not matched to a gene: 10. Germline assignment: CDR1 ENHRY and CDR2 SYGVKD. The CDR3 reads CAISPGQGVQEQYF. The CDR3 nucleotides read TGTGCCATCAGCCCGGGACAGGGAGTACAAGAGCAGTACTTC.

The sample holds a few counts of this clonotype. The chain employs TRBV27 and TRBJ1-4, with D hard to call. V was cut by 1 base and J by 5 bases, with 5 bases left in between. Germline CDR1 and CDR2: MNHEY and SMNVEV (reference sequence). CDR3 length equals 13 residues. The CDR3 bases are TGTGCCAGCAGTTTATTGAGAAATGAAAAACTGTTTTTT. Residues: CASSLLRNEKLFF.

The V gene is TRBV2, the J gene TRBJ1-6; D gene unclear. This CDR3 is built from 13 residues. The V and J ends lost 6 bases and 11 bases respectively, with 14 bases between them. The germline gives CDR1 SNHLY, CDR2 FYNNEI. The CDR3 DNA is TGTGCCAGCAGCCAGCGGACGGTCGCACCCCTCCACTTT. This encodes CASSQRTVAPLHF. Full variable domain (missing parts from reference TRBV2 and TRBJ1-6): EPEVTQTPSHQVTQMGQEVILRCVPISNHLYFYWYRQILGQKVEFLVSFYNNEISEKSEIFDDQFSVERPDGSNFTLKIRSTKLEDSAMYFCASSQRTVAPLHFGNGTRLTVT.

The chain carries TRBV6-1 and TRBJ2-5, with D possibly TRBD2 on 7 matching bases. The CDR3 is 16 residues long. Germline CDR1 is MNHNS and CDR2 is SASEGT. Trimming pared 5 bases from V and 2 bases from J, leaving 18 bases between. Written as DNA, the CDR3 is TGTGCCAGCAGTCAAAGGGGGGGCAGCGCTCAAGAGACCCAGTACTTC. Residues: CASSQRGGSAQETQYF.

A few counts support this clonotype. The genes are TRBV10-2 and TRBJ2-1, with D perhaps matching TRBD2 (5 bases). In germline, CDR1 is WSHSY, CDR2 SAAADI. The CDR3 totals 11 residues. The V and J ends lost 4 bases and 10 bases respectively, with 8 bases between them. CDR3 protein: CASSGGAEQFF. The DNA of the CDR3 is TGCGCCAGCAGTGGGGGAGCCGAGCAGTTCTTC.

CDR3 in DNA: TGTGCCAGCAGCTCCCGGGAGAGCTCCTACAATGAGCAGTTCTTC. It codes for CASSSRESSYNEQFF. This sequence joins TRBV9 and TRBJ2-1, with D possibly being TRBD2 (6 bases). The CDR3 totals 15 residues. Germline V CDR1 and CDR2: SGDLS, YYNGEE. Trimming left V 4 bases short and J 0 bases short, with 11 bases between.

This clonotype appeared a few times. The chain joins TRBV15 to TRBJ2-3; tentatively, D is TRBD1 or TRBD2 (5 bases each). CDR3 length: 17 residues. The germline V gene encodes CDR1 LNHNV and CDR2 YYDKDF (reference sequence). Trimming left V 0 bases short and J 1 base short, with 14 bases between. The CDR3 region is CATSRDDSRERTDTQYF. The CDR3 nucleotides are TGTGCCACCAGCAGAGATGACAGTAGGGAGCGCACAGATACGCAGTATTTT.

This clonotype was seen a handful of times. An end of the junction differs from the germline gene, which may be a read error. This chain joins TRBV7-3 and TRBJ2-1; 8 bases agree with TRBD2. The germline V gene has CDR1 SGHTA and CDR2 FQGTGA. The CDR3 covers 15 residues. For the CDR3, the DNA is TGTGCCAGCAGCGCCAGCGGGAGTAGGTACAATGAGCAGTCCTTC. This translates into CASSASGSRYNEQSF.